One and the same sample provided the 15 T cell receptor beta chains below, sequenced in a study of a mutant IDH1 vaccine in newly diagnosed glioma. Time point of the sample: week 11, during vaccination. Every vaccination contained 300 ug of the mutant IDH1 20-mer peptide and was paired with topical imiquimod. Method: immunoSEQ multiplex PCR; TCRdb's copy keeps in-frame clones and lacks some. The data show under 40,000 clones, roughly three quarters seen once. Their specific antigens are unknown. Material: PBMCs, obtained from a glioma patient whose treatment included an IDH1 peptide vaccine. All receptors come from a man aged 30 to 39 with glioma.

V is TRBV4-3 and J is TRBJ2-1, with TRBD2 matching 10 bases. CDR3 size: 20 residues. V lost 0 bases to trimming and J lost 2 bases; unmatched junction nucleotides: 13. Looked up from germline, CDR1 is LGHNA and CDR2 is YSLEER. DNA for the CDR3: TGCGCCAGCAGCCAAGATTTCTCGCTAGCGGGGGACCCCACCTACAATGAGCAGTTCTTC. This gives the protein CASSQDFSLAGDPTYNEQFF.

V gene TRBV18 combines with J gene TRBJ2-7; tentative D call: TRBD1 (5 bases). The germline CDR1 and CDR2 sequences are KGHSH and LQKENI. Trimming took off 5 bases at V and 3 bases at J, with 14 bases between the two ends. The CDR3 spans 14 residues. The CDR3 nucleotides read TGTGCCAGCTCAGATACAGGTTTGGACTACGAGCAGTACTTC. The encoded protein is CASSDTGLDYEQYF.

The chain carries TRBV4-1 and TRBJ1-5, with D hard to call. CDR3 length: 14 amino acids. V was clipped by 0 bases and J by 1 base, with 4 bases between them. From germline, CDR1 is MGHRA and CDR2 YSYEKL. The DNA of the CDR3 is TGCGCCAGCAGCCAAGATCGGAGCAATCAGCCCCAGCATTTT. This codes for CASSQDRSNQPQHF.

The chain combines TRBV5-5 with TRBJ1-1; weak D call: TRBD1 (5 bases). V lost 1 base to trimming and J lost 1 base, with 11 bases between them. The CDR3 extends over 15 amino acids. Germline CDR1 and CDR2: SGHKS and YYEKEE (reference sequence). CDR3: CASSLYGGGNTEAFF. The CDR3 nucleotides are TGTGCCAGCAGCTTGTATGGGGGAGGGAACACTGAAGCTTTCTTT.

The chain employs TRBV7-9 and TRBJ2-6, with TRBD1 identical over 9 bases. V dropped 5 bases and J dropped 0; count of bases not matched to a gene: 8. Germline CDR1 SEHNR, CDR2 FQNEAQ (reference sequence). The length of the CDR3 is 18 residues. The CDR3 DNA sequence: TGTGCCAGCAGCCCGAGCGGACAGGGGAGCTCTGGGGCCAACGTCCTGACTTTC. Translated: CASSPSGQGSSGANVLTF.

The chain is built from TRBV6-5 and TRBJ1-2, with D unresolved. Germline V lookup: CDR1 MNHEY, CDR2 SVGAGI. The CDR3 runs 14 residues. V was shortened by 0 bases and J by 4 bases, with 9 bases between the two germline ends. CDR3 sequence: CASSYSIFGYGYTF. The CDR3 nucleotides are TGTGCCAGCAGTTACTCGATCTTCGGCTATGGCTACACCTTC.

The chain carries TRBV30 and TRBJ1-3; TRBD1 is a possible D gene (5 bases). V shed 2 bases and J shed 0 bases, with 11 bases lying between them. This CDR3 region has 15 residues. Germline lookup yields CDR1 GTSNPN and CDR2 SVGIG (reference sequence). The CDR3 spells CAWSYGRDSGNTIYF. For the CDR3, the DNA is TGTGCCTGGAGTTACGGCAGGGACTCTGGAAACACCATATATTTT.

In this sample, this clone turned up once. V is TRBV2 and J is TRBJ2-7; no definite D call. CDR1 and CDR2 (germline): SNHLY, FYNNEI. The CDR3 is made up of 13 amino acids. Trimming shortened V by 2 bases and J by 3 bases, and 8 bases separated the two germline ends. The CDR3, as DNA: TGTGCCAGCAGTGAAACGCCAAACTACGAGCAGTACTTC. Translating gives CASSETPNYEQYF.

This chain connects TRBV9 to TRBJ1-1; D call uncertain. With 0 bases removed from V and 3 bases from J, the gap between germline ends came to 9 bases. Germline V gene lookup returns CDR1 SGDLS and CDR2 YYNGEE. CDR3 length: 14 amino acids. CDR3 DNA: TGTGCCAGCAGCGTAGAAGCGTCGGACACTGAAGCTTTCTTT. Protein: CASSVEASDTEAFF.

This sequence joins TRBV30 and TRBJ2-2; no reliable D call. The germline V gene encodes CDR1 GTSNPN and CDR2 SVGIG (reference sequence). V dropped 3 bases and J dropped 0 bases, with 8 bases sitting between them. The CDR3 sequence is 14 residues long. The CDR3 here is CAWRSYTNTGELFF. Written as DNA, the CDR3 is TGTGCCTGGAGGAGCTATACGAACACCGGGGAGCTGTTTTTT.

V usage is TRBV6-1 and J usage is TRBJ2-7; no reliable D call. V lost 6 bases and J lost 7, with 19 bases in between. Germline V lookup: CDR1 MNHNS, CDR2 SASEGT. CDR3 size: 14 residues. The CDR3 sequence is CASRAPVGFGEQYF. The CDR3 nucleotides read TGTGCCAGCAGAGCCCCGGTTGGTTTCGGGGAGCAGTACTTC.

The rearrangement uses TRBV5-1 and TRBJ2-2, with 9 bases identical to TRBD1. V lost 0 bases and J lost 5; bases outside the gene matches: 5. The germline V gene encodes CDR1 SGHRS and CDR2 YFSETQ. The length of the CDR3 is 16 residues. The CDR3 loop reads CASSLGTGEDTGELFF. For the CDR3, the DNA is TGCGCCAGCAGCTTGGGGACAGGGGAAGATACCGGGGAGCTGTTTTTT.

The chain employs TRBV25-1 and TRBJ2-7; 7 nucleotides match TRBD2. Germline CDR1 and CDR2: MGHDK and SYGVNS. Trimming at V came to 1 base and at J to 4 bases, leaving 10 bases not matched to a gene. This CDR3 contains 16 residues. CDR3 protein: CASSELIGSGWYEQYF. CDR3 nucleotide sequence: TGTGCCAGCAGTGAATTGATAGGTAGCGGGTGGTACGAGCAGTACTTC.

This chain links TRBV14 with TRBJ2-5, with D perhaps matching TRBD2 (6 bases). Looked up from germline, CDR1 is SGHDN and CDR2 is FVKESK. V shed 0 bases and J shed 1 base, with 9 bases lying between them. The CDR3 is made up of 15 amino acids. In DNA form, the CDR3 reads TGTGCCAGCAGCCAAGATTTCGGGGGCCAAGAGACCCAGTACTTC. It codes for CASSQDFGGQETQYF.

The DNA of the CDR3 is TGTGCCAGCATCCTTCGACAGGGGAGCTACAATGAGCAGTTCTTC. Protein product: CASILRQGSYNEQFF. This sequence joins TRBV11-2 and TRBJ2-1, with 8 bases that match TRBD1. The CDR3 is 15 residues long. Germline CDR1 SGHAT, CDR2 FQNNGV. After removal of 7 bases from V and 3 bases from J, the junction contained 8 bases not matched to a gene.